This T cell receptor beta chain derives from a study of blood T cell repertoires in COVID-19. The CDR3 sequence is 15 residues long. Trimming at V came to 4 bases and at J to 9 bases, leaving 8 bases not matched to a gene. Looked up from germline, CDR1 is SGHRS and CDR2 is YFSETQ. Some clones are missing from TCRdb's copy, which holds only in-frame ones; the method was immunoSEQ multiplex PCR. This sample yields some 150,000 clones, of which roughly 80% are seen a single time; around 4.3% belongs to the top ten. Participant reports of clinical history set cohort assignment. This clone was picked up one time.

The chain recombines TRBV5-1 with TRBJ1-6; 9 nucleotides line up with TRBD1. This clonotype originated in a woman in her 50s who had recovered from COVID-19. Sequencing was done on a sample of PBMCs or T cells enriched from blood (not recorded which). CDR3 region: CASSVDRGNGSPLHF. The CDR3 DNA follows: TGCGCCAGCAGCGTGGACAGGGGAAATGGTTCACCCCTCCACTTT. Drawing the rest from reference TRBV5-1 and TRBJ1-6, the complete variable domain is KAGVTQTPRYLIKTRGQQVTLSCSPISGHRSVSWYQQTPGQGLQFLFEYFSETQRNKGNFPGRFSGRQFSNSRSEMNVSTLELGDSALYLCASSVDRGNGSPLHFGNGTRLTVT.